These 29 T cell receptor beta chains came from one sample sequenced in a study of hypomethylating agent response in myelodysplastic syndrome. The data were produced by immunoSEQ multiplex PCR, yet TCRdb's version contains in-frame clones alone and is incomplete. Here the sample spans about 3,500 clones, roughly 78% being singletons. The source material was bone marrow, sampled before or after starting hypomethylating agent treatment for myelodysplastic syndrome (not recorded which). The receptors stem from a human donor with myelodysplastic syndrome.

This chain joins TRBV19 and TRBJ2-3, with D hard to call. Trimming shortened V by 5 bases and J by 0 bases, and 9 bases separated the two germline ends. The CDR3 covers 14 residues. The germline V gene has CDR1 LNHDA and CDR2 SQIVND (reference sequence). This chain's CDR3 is CASSFWSSTDTQYF. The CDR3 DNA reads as TGTGCCAGTAGTTTTTGGTCTAGCACAGATACGCAGTATTTT.

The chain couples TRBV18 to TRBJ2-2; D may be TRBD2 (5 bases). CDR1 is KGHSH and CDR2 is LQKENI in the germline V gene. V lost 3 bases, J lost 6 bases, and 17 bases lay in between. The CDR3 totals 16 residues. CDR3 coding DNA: TGTGCCAGCTCACCGATCCGGGCCCTAGCCCCCGGGGAGCTGTTTTTT. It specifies CASSPIRALAPGELFF.

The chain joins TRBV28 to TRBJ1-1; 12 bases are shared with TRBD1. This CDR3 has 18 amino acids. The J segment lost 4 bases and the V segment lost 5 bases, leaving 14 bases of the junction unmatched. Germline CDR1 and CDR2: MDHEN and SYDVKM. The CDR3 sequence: CASSPPGTGGRRGTEAFF. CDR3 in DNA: TGTGCCAGCAGTCCTCCCGGGACAGGGGGCCGGAGAGGCACTGAAGCTTTCTTT. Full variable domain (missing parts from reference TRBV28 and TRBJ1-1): DVKVTQSSRYLVKRTGEKVFLECVQDMDHENMFWYRQDPGLGLRLIYFSYDVKMKEKGDIPEGYSVSREKKERFSLILESASTNQTSMYLCASSPPGTGGRRGTEAFFGQGTRLTVV.

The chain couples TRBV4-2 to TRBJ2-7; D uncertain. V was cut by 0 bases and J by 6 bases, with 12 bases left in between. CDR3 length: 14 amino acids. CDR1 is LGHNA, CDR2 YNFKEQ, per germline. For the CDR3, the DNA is TGTGCCAGCAGCCAAGATCGTCTAGTCGGCGAGCAGTACTTC. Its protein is CASSQDRLVGEQYF.

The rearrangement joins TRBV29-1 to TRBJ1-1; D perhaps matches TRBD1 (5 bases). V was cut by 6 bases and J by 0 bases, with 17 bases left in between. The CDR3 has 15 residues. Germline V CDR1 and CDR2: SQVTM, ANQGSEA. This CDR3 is CSVDPQDSMNTEAFF. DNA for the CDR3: TGCAGCGTCGACCCACAGGATTCGATGAACACTGAAGCTTTCTTT.

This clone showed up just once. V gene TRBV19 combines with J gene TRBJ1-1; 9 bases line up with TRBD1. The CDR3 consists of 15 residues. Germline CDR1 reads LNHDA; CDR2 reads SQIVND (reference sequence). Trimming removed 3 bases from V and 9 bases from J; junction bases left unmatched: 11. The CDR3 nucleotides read TGTGCCAGTAGTATCACCCTTTTGGGACAGGGCCAAGCTTTCTTT. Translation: CASSITLLGQGQAFF.

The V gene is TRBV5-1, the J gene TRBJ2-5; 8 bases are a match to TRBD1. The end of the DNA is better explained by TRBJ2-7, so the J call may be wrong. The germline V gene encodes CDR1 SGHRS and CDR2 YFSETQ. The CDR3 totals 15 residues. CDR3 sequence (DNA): TGCGCCAGCAGCTTGGCCCAGGGGGCCTTCTACGAGCAGTACTTC. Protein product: CASSLAQGAFYEQYF.

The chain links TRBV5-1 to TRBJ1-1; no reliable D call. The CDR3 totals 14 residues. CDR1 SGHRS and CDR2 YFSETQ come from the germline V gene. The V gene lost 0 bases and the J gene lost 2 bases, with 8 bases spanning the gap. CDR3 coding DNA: TGCGCCAGCAGCTTGGAGTCCCGAAACACTGAAGCTTTCTTT. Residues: CASSLESRNTEAFF.

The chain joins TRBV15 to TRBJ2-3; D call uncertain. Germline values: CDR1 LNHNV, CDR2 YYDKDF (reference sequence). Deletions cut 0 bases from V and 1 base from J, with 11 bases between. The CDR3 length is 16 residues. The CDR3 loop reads CATSRDRTVGTDTQYF. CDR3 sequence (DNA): TGTGCCACCAGCAGAGATAGAACAGTAGGCACAGATACGCAGTATTTT.

The CDR3 DNA reads TGTGCCAGCAGCGTAGGAAATCACCGGGAGCGGTTCAATGAGCAGTTCTTC. Translation: CASSVGNHRERFNEQFF. The genes are TRBV9 and TRBJ2-1, with D possibly TRBD2 on 6 matching bases. V lost 0 bases, J lost 6 bases, and 19 bases lay in between. CDR1 and CDR2 (germline): SGDLS, YYNGEE. The CDR3 is 17 amino acids.

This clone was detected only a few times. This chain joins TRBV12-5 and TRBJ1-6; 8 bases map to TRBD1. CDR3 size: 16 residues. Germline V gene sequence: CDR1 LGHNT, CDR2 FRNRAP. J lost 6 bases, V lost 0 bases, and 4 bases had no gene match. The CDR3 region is CASGLVQGVGNSPLHF. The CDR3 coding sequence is TGTGCTAGTGGTTTGGTACAGGGGGTTGGTAATTCACCCCTCCACTTT.

The DNA for the CDR3 is TGTGCCAGCAGTTTATCAGGAATAGGAGGGGTTGGAAACACCATATATTTT. It encodes CASSLSGIGGVGNTIYF. The chain employs TRBV27 and TRBJ1-3, with D perhaps TRBD1 (5 bases). Trimming took off 0 bases at V and 3 bases at J, with 15 bases between the two ends. CDR1 is MNHEY, CDR2 SMNVEV, per germline (reference sequence). The CDR3 has 17 residues.

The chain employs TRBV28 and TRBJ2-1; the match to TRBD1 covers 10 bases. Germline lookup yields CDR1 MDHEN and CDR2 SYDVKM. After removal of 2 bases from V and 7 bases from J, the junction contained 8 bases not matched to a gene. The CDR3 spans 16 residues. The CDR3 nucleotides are TGTGCCAGCAGTTTACCTCCTCGGACAGGGGGAAATGAGCAGTTCTTC. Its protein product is CASSLPPRTGGNEQFF. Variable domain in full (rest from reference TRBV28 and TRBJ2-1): DVKVTQSSRYLVKRTGEKVFLECVQDMDHENMFWYRQDPGLGLRLIYFSYDVKMKEKGDIPEGYSVSREKKERFSLILESASTNQTSMYLCASSLPPRTGGNEQFFGPGTRLTVL.

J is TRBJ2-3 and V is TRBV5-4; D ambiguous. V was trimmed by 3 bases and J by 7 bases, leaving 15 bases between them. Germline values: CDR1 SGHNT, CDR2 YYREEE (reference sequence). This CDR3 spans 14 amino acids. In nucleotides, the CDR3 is TGTGCCAGCAGCTCGGTGGGGAAGTGGAATACGCAGTATTTT. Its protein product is CASSSVGKWNTQYF.

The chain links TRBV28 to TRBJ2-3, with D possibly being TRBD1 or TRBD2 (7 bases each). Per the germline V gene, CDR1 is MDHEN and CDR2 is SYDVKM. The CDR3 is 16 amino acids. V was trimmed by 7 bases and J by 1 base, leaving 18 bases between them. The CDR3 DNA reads TGTGCCAGCATTCAGGGGGGGGAAGGCGGCACAGATACGCAGTATTTT. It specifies CASIQGGEGGTDTQYF.

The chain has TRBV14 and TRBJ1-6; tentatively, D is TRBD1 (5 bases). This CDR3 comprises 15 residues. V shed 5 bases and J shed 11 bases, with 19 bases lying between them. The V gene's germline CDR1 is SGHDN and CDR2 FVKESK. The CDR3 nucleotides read TGTGCCAGCAGCTATAGGGACGGTCTAAGGGCACCCCTCCACTTT. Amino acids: CASSYRDGLRAPLHF.

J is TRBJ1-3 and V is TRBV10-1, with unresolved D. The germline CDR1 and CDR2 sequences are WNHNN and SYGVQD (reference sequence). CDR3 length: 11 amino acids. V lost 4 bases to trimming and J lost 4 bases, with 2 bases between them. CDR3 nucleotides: TGCGCCAGCAGTGCGGGAAACACCATATATTTT. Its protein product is CASSAGNTIYF.

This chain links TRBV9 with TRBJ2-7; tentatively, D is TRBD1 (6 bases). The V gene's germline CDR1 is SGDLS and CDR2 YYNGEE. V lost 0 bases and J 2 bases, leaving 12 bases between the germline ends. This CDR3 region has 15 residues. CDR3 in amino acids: CASSVDAGVTYEQYF. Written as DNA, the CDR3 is TGTGCCAGCAGCGTAGATGCAGGGGTCACCTACGAGCAGTACTTC.

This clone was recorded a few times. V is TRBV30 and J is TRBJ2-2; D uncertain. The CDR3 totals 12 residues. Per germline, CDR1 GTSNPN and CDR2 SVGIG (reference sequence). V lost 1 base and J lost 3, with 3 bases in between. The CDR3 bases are TGTGCCTGGAGTGCTTACACCGGGGAGCTGTTTTTT. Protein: CAWSAYTGELFF.

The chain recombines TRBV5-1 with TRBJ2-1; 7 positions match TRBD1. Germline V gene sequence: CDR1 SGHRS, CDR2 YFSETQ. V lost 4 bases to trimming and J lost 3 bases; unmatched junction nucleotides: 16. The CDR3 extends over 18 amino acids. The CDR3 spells CASSPPRMRQGVYNEQFF. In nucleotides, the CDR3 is TGCGCCAGCAGCCCACCTCGCATGCGACAGGGCGTCTACAATGAGCAGTTCTTC.

CDR3 in amino acids: CASSPGDRLNSGNTIYF. CDR3 bases: TGTGCCAGCTCACCGGGGGACAGGCTCAACTCTGGAAACACCATATATTTT. J is TRBJ1-3 and V is TRBV18; 8 nucleotides align to TRBD1. The CDR3 is made up of 17 amino acids. Trimming at V came to 3 bases and at J to 0 bases, leaving 7 bases not matched to a gene. In germline, CDR1 is KGHSH, CDR2 LQKENI.

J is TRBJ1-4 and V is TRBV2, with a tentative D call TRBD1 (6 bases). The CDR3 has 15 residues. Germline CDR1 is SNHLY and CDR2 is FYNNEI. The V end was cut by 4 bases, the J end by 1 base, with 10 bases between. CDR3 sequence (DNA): TGTGCCAGCAGTGCCCCGGGACAAACTAATGAAAAACTGTTTTTT. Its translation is CASSAPGQTNEKLFF. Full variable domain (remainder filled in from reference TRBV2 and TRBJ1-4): EPEVTQTPSHQVTQMGQEVILRCVPISNHLYFYWYRQILGQKVEFLVSFYNNEISEKSEIFDDQFSVERPDGSNFTLKIRSTKLEDSAMYFCASSAPGQTNEKLFFGSGTQLSVL.

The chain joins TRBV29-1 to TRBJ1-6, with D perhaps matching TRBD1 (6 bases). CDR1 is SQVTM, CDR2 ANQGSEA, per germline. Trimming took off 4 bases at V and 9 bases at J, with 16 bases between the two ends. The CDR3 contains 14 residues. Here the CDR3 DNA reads TGCAGCGTTGCGGCGGGACAAGCGGGTTCACCCCTCCACTTT. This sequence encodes CSVAAGQAGSPLHF.

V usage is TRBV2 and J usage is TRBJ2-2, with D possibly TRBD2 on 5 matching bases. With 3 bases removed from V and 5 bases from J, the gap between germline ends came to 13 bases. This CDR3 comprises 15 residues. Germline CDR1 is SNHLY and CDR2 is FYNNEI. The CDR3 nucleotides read TGTGCCAGCAGTGACTCGCGGGTTATTACCGGGGAGCTGTTTTTT. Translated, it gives CASSDSRVITGELFF.

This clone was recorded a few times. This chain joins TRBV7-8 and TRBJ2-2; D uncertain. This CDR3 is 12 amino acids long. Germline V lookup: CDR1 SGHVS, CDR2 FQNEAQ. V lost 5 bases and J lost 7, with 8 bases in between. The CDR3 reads CASSPHGGELFF. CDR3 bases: TGTGCCAGCAGCCCTCATGGCGGGGAGCTGTTTTTT.

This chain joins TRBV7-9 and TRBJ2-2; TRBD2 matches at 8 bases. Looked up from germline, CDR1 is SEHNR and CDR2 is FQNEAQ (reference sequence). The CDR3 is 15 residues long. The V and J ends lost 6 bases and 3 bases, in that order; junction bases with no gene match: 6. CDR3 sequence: CASRPGGAYTGELFF. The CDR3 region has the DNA TGTGCCAGCAGACCCGGGGGGGCCTACACCGGGGAGCTGTTTTTT.

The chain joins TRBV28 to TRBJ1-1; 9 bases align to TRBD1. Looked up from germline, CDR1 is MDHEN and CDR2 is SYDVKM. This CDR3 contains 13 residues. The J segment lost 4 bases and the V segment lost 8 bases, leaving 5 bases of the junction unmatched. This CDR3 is CASGRDRVTEAFF. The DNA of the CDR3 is TGTGCCAGCGGCCGGGACAGGGTCACTGAAGCTTTCTTT. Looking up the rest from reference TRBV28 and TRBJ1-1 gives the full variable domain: DVKVTQSSRYLVKRTGEKVFLECVQDMDHENMFWYRQDPGLGLRLIYFSYDVKMKEKGDIPEGYSVSREKKERFSLILESASTNQTSMYLCASGRDRVTEAFFGQGTRLTVV.

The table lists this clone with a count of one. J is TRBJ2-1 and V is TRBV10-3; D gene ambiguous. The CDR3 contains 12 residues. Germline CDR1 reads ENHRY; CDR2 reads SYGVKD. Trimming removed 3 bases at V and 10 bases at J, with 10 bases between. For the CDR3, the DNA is TGTGCCATCAGTGATTCTGAGGTAGAGCAGTTCTTC. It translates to CAISDSEVEQFF.

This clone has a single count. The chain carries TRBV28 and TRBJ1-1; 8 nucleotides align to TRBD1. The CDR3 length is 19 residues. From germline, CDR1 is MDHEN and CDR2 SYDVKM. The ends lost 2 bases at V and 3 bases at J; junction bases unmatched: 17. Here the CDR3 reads CASSLAHPGQGERDTEAFF. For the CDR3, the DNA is TGTGCCAGCAGTTTAGCTCACCCTGGACAGGGAGAAAGGGACACTGAAGCTTTCTTT.